This TCR beta chain was found in a study of post-analysis software for immune sequencing data. Study-wide background: Included among the disease courses, which were recorded for the cohort, were relapsing-remitting, secondary progressive and progressive-relapsing multiple sclerosis. Study observations and caveats: The F measure placed samples prepared in the same batch into strongly shared clusters. In multiple sclerosis, normalized Chao1 diversity was significantly below that of controls.

Every TCR beta cDNA library bore unique molecular identifiers. The T cell input of about 0.9 to 11 million gave approximately 460,000 cDNA molecules. TCRdb ran MiXCR on the PCR reads and lists one entry per CDR3 protein. The sample shows hundreds of thousands of distinct CDR3 sequences, approximately 30% of them seen only once. This clonotype has just a few counts. What it binds is not known. The TCR sequence derives from a girl under 18 with multiple sclerosis. The sequencing input was blood.

This chain's CDR3 is CASSPRGTGPREQFF. As DNA, the CDR3 is TGTGCCAGCAGCCCCCGGGGGACAGGGCCCCGTGAGCAGTTCTTC. The chain uses TRBV7-2 and TRBJ2-1, with TRBD1 matching 9 bases. Germline trimming cut 5 bases from V and 9 bases from J; bases unmatched to any gene: 11. The CDR3 has 15 residues. Germline V gene lookup returns CDR1 SGHTA and CDR2 FQGNSA. Supplemented by reference TRBV7-2 and TRBJ2-1, the full variable domain reads GAGVSQSPSNKVTEKGKDVELRCDPISGHTALYWYRQSLGQGLEFLIYFQGNSAPDKSGLPSDRFSAERTGGSVSTLTIQRTQQEDSAVYLCASSPRGTGPREQFFGPGTRLTVL.